The source of this T cell receptor beta chain is a study of blood T cells in healthy people across ages. Regarding the study as a whole: Higher diversity and more naive CD4+ cells were features of long-lived donors, compared to aged donors. Per million T cells, the diversity of TCR beta decreased roughly linearly as age advanced.

With each sample, at least 5 micrograms of total RNA were extracted. Through a sample-barcoded 5' primer and a J-beta primer mix, a second PCR was run for roughly 6 to 12 cycles. Per sample, CDR3-containing paired-end reads numbered at least 2.5 million. TCRdb used MiXCR to reprocess the 5' RACE reads, holding one entry per CDR3 protein. The sample consists of around 1.1 million distinct CDR3 sequences, roughly two fifths of them appearing once. Concerning this clonotype itself: Its antigen remains unknown.

The V end lost 6 bases, the J end lost 5 bases, and 13 bases lay between the germline ends. The length of the CDR3 is 13 residues. What was sequenced was blood. V gene TRBV12-3 or TRBV12-4 combines with J gene TRBJ1-1, with D tentatively TRBD1 (6 bases). The TCR originated in a man aged 18 to 30 in good health. The CDR3 spells CASSMTGLTEAFF. CDR3 sequence (DNA): TGTGCCAGCAGCATGACAGGCCTGACTGAAGCTTTCTTT.